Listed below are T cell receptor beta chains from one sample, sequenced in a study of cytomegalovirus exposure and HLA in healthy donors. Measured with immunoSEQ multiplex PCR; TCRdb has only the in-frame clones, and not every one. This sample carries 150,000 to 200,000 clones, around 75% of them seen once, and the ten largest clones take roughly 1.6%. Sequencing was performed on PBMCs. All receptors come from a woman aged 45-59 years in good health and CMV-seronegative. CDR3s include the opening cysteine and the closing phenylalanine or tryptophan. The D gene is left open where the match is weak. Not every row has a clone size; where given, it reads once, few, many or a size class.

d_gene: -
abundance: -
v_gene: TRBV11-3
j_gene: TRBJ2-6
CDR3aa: CASSFGGSGANVLTF
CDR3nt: TGTGCCAGCAGCTTCGGGGGATCAGGGGCCAACGTCCTGACTTTC

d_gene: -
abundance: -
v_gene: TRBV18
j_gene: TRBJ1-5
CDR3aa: CASSPHGNQPQHF
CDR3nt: TGTGCCAGCTCACCTCACGGGAATCAGCCCCAGCATTTT

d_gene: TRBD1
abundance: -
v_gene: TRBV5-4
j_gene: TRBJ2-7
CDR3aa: CASSLGDRGFAYEQYF
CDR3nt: TGTGCCAGCAGCTTAGGAGACAGGGGTTTCGCCTACGAGCAGTACTTC

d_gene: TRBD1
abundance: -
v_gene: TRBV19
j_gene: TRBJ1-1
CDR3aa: CASSTPDRGLNTEAFF
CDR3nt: TGTGCCAGTAGTACCCCTGACAGGGGATTAAACACTGAAGCTTTCTTT

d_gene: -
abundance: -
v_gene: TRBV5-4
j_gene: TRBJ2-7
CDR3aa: CASSRDRFYEQYF
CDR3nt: TGTGCCAGCAGCCGTGACAGGTTCTACGAGCAGTACTTC

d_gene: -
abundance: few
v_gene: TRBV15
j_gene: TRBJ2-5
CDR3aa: CATSRGGGGSETQYF
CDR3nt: TGTGCCACCAGCAGGGGGGGTGGAGGGTCGGAGACCCAGTACTTC

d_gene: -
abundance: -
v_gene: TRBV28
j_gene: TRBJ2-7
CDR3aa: CASSFAGTYEQYF
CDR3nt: TGTGCCAGCAGTTTCGCGGGAACTTACGAGCAGTACTTC

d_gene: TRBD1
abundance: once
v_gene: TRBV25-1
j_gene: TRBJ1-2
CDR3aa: CASRGQEVRGYTF
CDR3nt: TGTGCCAGCCGTGGACAGGAGGTTCGTGGCTACACCTTC

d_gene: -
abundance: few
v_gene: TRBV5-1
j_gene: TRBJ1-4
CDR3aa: CASSSGTSNEKLFF
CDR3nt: TGCGCCAGCAGTTCCGGGACAAGTAATGAAAAACTGTTTTTT

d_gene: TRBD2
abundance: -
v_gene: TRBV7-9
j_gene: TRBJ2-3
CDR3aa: CASSFVLAGAGTDTQYF
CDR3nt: TGTGCCAGCAGCTTCGTCTTAGCGGGAGCTGGGACAGATACGCAGTATTTT

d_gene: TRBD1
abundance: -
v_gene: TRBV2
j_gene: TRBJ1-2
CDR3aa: CASSLTGGNYGYTF
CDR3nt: TGTGCCAGCAGTCTGACAGGGGGCAACTATGGCTACACCTTC

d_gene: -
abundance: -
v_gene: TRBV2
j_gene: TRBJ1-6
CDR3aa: CASRVQSSYNSPLHF
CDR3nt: TGTGCCAGCCGCGTACAGAGCTCCTATAATTCACCCCTCCACTTT

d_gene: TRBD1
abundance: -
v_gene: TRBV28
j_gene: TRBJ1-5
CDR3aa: CASSPDRDRGNQPQHF
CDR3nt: TGTGCCAGCAGTCCCGATCGGGACAGGGGAAATCAGCCCCAGCATTTT

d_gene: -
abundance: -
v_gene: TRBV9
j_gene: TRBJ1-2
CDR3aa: CASSAGEGYYRPNYGYTF
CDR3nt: TGTGCCAGCAGCGCCGGGGAAGGGTATTATCGCCCTAACTATGGCTACACCTTC

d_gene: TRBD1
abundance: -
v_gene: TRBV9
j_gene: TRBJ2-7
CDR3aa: CASSPRTGGNYEQYF
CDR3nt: TGTGCCAGCAGCCCCCGGACAGGGGGCAACTACGAGCAGTACTTC

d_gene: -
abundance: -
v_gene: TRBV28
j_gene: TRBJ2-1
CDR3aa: CASSFRYWGDNEQFF
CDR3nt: TGTGCCAGCAGTTTCCGGTATTGGGGGGACAATGAGCAGTTCTTC

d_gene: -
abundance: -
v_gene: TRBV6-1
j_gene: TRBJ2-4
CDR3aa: CASSENFYRDIQYF
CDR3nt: TGTGCCAGCAGTGAGAATTTTTACCGGGACATTCAGTACTTC

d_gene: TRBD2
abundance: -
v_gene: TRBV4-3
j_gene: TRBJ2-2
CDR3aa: CASSQEPAGDLGELFF
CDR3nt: TGCGCCAGCAGCCAAGAACCAGCGGGGGATTTGGGGGAGCTGTTTTTT

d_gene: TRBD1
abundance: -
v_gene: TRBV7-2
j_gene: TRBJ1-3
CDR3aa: CASSLVARTGGNTIYF
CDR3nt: TGTGCCAGCAGCTTAGTAGCCCGGACAGGAGGAAACACCATATATTTT

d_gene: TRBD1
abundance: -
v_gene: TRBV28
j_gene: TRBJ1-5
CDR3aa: CASSFRGYSRNQPQHF
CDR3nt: TGTGCCAGCAGTTTCAGGGGGTATAGTCGCAATCAGCCCCAGCATTTT

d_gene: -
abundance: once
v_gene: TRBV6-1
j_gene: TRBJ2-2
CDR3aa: CASKSGIKGGELFF
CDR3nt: TGTGCCAGCAAGTCGGGGATCAAGGGCGGGGAGCTGTTTTTT

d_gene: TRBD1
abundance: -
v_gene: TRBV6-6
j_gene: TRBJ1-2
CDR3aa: CASSYADRGVGYTF
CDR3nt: TGTGCCAGCAGTTACGCCGACAGGGGGGTTGGCTACACCTTC

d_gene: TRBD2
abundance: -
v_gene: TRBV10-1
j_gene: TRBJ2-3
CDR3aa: CASTTDWGGVDTQYF
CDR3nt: TGCGCCAGCACCACCGACTGGGGAGGGGTAGATACGCAGTATTTT

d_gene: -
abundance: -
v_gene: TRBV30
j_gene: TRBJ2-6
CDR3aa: CAQDGKSSGANVLTF
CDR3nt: TGTGCCCAGGACGGGAAGAGCTCTGGGGCCAACGTCCTGACTTTC

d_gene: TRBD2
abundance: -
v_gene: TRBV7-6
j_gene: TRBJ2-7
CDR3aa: CASSSGLAGGIYEQYF
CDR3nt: TGTGCCAGCAGCTCAGGACTAGCGGGAGGTATTTACGAGCAGTACTTC

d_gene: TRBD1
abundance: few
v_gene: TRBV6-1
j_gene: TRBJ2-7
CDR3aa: CASSEGGGWGQGASYEQYF
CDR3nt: TGTGCCAGCAGTGAAGGGGGGGGATGGGGACAGGGCGCTTCCTACGAGCAGTACTTC

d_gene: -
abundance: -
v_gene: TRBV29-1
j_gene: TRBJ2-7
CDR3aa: CSVVLLHRGYEQYF
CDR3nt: TGCAGCGTTGTCTTGCTTCATCGAGGCTACGAGCAGTACTTC

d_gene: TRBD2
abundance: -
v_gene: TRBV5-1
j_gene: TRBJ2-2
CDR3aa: CASSVRLAGGTGELFF
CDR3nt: TGCGCCAGCAGCGTCAGACTAGCGGGGGGAACCGGGGAGCTGTTTTTT

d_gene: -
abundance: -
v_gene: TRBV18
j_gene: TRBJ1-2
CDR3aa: CASSPDTGIGGYTF
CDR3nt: TGTGCCAGCTCACCGGATACAGGGATCGGAGGCTACACCTTC

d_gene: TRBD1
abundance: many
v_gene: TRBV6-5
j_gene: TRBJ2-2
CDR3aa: CASSYEGQKNTGELFF
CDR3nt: TGTGCCAGCAGTTACGAGGGACAGAAAAACACCGGGGAGCTGTTTTTT

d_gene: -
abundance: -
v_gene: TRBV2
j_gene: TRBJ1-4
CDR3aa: CASSRSGWTLNINHEKLFF
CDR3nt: TGTGCCAGCAGTCGAAGTGGATGGACACTGAACATTAATCATGAAAAACTGTTTTTT

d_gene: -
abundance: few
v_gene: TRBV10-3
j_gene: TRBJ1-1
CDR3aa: CAIRGAREAFF
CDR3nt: TGTGCCATCCGGGGGGCCAGAGAAGCTTTCTTT

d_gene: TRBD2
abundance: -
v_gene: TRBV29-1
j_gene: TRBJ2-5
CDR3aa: CSVLAEETQYF
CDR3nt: TGCAGCGTTCTAGCGGAAGAGACCCAGTACTTC

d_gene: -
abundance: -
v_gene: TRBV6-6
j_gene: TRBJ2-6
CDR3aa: CATGGGANVLTF
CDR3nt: TGTGCCACCGGGGGAGGGGCCAACGTCCTGACTTTC

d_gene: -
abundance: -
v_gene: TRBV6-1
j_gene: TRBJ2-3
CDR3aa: CASSEEFFRVDTQYF
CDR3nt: TGTGCCAGCAGTGAAGAGTTTTTTCGGGTGGATACGCAGTATTTT

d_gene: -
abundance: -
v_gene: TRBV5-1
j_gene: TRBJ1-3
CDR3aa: CASSLGRLSGNTIYF
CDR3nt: TGCGCCAGCAGCTTGGGCAGGTTGTCCGGAAACACCATATATTTT

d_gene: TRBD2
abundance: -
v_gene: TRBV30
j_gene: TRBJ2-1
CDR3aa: CAWSVRLAGVHPSSYNEQFF
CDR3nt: TGTGCCTGGAGTGTTCGGCTAGCGGGAGTTCATCCGAGCTCCTACAATGAGCAGTTCTTC

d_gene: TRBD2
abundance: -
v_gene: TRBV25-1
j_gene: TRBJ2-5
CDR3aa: CASSVAGGPGTQYF
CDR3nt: TGTGCCAGCAGTGTAGCGGGAGGTCCGGGGACCCAGTACTTC

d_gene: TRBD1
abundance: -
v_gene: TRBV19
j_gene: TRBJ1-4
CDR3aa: CATAGLGTANEKLFF
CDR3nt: TGTGCCACCGCCGGTCTCGGGACAGCTAATGAAAAACTGTTTTTT

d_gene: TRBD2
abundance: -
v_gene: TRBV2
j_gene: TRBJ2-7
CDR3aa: CASSASGGAGYEQYF
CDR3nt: TGTGCCAGCAGTGCTAGCGGGGGGGCCGGGTACGAGCAGTACTTC

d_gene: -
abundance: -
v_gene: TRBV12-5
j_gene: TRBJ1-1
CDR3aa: CASGLGLPNTEAFF
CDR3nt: TGTGCTAGTGGTTTGGGACTACCAAACACTGAAGCTTTCTTT

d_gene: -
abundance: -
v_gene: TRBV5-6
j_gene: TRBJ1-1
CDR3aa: CASSFRANLDWNTEAFF
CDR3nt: TGTGCCAGCAGCTTTAGAGCCAATTTAGATTGGAACACTGAAGCTTTCTTT

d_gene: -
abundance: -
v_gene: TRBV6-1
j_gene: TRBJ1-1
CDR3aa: CASSGGLENTEAFF
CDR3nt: TGTGCCAGCAGTGGTGGACTTGAGAACACTGAAGCTTTCTTT

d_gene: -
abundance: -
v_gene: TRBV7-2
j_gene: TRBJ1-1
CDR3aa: CASSPPGLMNTEAFF
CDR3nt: TGTGCCAGCAGCCCACCGGGACTTATGAACACTGAAGCTTTCTTT

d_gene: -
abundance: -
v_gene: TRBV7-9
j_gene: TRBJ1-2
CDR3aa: CSSSLILGEAIYGYTF
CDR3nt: TGTTCCAGCAGCTTAATCCTAGGGGAGGCGATCTATGGCTACACCTTC

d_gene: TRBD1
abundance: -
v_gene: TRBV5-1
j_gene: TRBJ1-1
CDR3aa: CASLGTGGAGVNTEAFF
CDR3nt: TGCGCCAGCCTGGGGACAGGGGGCGCGGGGGTAAACACTGAAGCTTTCTTT

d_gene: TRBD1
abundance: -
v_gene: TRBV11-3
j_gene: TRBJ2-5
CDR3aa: CASSFQGEETQYF
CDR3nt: TGTGCCAGCAGCTTTCAGGGGGAAGAGACCCAGTACTTC

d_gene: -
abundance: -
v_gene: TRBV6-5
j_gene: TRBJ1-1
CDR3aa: CASWADTPKKAFF
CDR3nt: TGTGCCAGTTGGGCAGACACGCCCAAAAAAGCTTTCTTT

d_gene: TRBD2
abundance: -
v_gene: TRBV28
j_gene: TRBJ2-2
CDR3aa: CASSLGGSGTGELFF
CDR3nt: TGTGCCAGCAGTTTAGGCGGGAGTGGCACCGGGGAGCTGTTTTTT

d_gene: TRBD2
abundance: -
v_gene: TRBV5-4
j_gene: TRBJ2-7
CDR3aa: CASSSPLAGGGYEQYF
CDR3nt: TGTGCCAGCAGCTCCCCCCTAGCGGGGGGGGGCTACGAGCAGTACTTC

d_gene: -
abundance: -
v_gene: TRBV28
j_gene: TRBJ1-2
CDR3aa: CASSLSPGGYTF
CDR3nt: TGTGCCAGCAGTCTATCGCCAGGTGGCTACACCTTC

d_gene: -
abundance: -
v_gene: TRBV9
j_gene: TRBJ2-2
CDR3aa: CASSVPDRSNTGELFF
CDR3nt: TGTGCCAGCAGCGTCCCCGACAGGTCGAACACCGGGGAGCTGTTTTTT

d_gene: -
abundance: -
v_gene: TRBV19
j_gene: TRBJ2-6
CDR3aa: CASSIKGSTAGANVLTF
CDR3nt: TGTGCCAGTAGTATTAAGGGGTCGACCGCTGGGGCCAACGTCCTGACTTTC

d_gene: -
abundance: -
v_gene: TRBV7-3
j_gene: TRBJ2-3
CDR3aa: CASSLGYGTDTQYF
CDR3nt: TGTGCCAGCAGTCTCGGGTATGGCACAGATACGCAGTATTTT

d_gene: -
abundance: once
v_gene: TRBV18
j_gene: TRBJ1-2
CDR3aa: CASSPLAGGHGYTF
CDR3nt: TGTGCCAGCTCACCACTCGCCGGGGGTCATGGCTACACCTTC